This T cell receptor (beta chain) was captured by sequencing in a study of blood T cell repertoires in COVID-19. The wider study: COVID-19 samples, acute and convalescent, were from the United States, Italy and Spain. PBMCs, B-cell-depleted T cells, or T cells were the source of the cDNA or gDNA that made up the material.

In the study's own analysis: Amplification from reference gene primers served as the basis for estimated nucleated cell counts. Assay: immunoSEQ multiplex PCR; the TCRdb copy retains only in-frame clones and omits some. V and J calls and clone size are given by that table; D and trimming were obtained from the DNA. Counted here are roughly 150,000 clones, about 80% occurring once; the ten biggest clones make up roughly 0.58%. The J segment lost 0 bases and the V segment lost 0 bases, leaving 6 bases of the junction unmatched. Germline V gives CDR1 SGDLS, CDR2 YYNGEE. The CDR3 spans 17 residues. The chain uses TRBV9 and TRBJ2-1; 7 bases line up with TRBD2. This TCR came from a man aged 55 to 70 with acute or convalescent COVID-19. Sequenced: peripheral blood. The CDR3 loop is CASSVDSGSSSYNEQFF. The CDR3 region has the DNA TGTGCCAGCAGCGTAGATAGCGGGTCCAGCTCCTACAATGAGCAGTTCTTC.